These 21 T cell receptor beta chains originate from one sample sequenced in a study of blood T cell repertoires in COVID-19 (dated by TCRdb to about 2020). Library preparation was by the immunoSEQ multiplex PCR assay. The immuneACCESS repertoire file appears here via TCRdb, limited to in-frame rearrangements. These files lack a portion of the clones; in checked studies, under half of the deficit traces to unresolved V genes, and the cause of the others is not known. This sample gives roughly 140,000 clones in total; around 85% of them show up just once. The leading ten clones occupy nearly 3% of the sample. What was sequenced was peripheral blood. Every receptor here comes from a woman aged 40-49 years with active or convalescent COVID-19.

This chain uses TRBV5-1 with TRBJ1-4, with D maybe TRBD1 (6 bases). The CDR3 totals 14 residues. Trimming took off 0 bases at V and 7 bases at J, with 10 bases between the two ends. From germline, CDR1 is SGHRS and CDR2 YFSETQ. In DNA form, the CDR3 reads TGCGCCAGCAGCTTGGGACAGACAGGTGAAAAACTGTTTTTT. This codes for CASSLGQTGEKLFF.

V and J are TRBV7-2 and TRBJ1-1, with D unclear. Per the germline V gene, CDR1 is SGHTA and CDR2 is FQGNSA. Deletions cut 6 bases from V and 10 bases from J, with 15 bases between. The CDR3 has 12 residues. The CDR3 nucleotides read TGTGCCAGCAGTCTCACCTCGGGTGGAGCTTTCTTT. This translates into CASSLTSGGAFF.

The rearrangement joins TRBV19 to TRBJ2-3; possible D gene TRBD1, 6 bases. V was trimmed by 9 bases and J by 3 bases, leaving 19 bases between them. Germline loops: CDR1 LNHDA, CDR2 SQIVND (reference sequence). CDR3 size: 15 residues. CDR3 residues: CASGTTTGGTDTQYF. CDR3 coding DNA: TGTGCCAGCGGAACCACGACAGGTGGAACAGATACGCAGTATTTT.

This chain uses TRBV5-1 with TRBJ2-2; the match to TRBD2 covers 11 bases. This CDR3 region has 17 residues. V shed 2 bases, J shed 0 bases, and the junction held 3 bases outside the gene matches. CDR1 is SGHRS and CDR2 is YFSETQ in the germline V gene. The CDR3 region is CASSFVAGGTNTGELFF. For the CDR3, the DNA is TGCGCCAGCAGCTTTGTAGCGGGAGGGACGAACACCGGGGAGCTGTTTTTT.

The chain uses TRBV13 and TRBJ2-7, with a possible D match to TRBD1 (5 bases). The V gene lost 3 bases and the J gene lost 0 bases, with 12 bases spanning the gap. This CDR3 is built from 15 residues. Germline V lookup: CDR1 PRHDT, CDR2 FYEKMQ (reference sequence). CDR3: CASSFMRQSSYEQYF. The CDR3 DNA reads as TGTGCCAGCAGCTTTATGCGACAGAGCTCCTACGAGCAGTACTTC.

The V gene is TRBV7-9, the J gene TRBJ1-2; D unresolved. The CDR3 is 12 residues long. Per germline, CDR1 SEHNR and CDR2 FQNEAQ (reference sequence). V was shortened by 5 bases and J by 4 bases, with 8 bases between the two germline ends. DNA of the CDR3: TGTGCCAGCAGCGTAGATAGCTATGGCTACACCTTC. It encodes CASSVDSYGYTF. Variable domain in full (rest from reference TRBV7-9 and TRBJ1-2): DTGVSQNPRHKITKRGQNVTFRCDPISEHNRLYWYRQTLGQGPEFLTYFQNEAQLEKSRLLSDRFSAERPKGSFSTLEIQRTEQGDSAMYLCASSVDSYGYTFGSGTRLTVV.

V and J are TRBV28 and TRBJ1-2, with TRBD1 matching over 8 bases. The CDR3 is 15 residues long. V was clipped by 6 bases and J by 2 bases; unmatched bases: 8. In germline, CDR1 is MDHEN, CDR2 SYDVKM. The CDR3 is CASSRPGQANYGYTF. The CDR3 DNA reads TGTGCCAGCAGCCGACCGGGACAGGCGAACTATGGCTACACCTTC.

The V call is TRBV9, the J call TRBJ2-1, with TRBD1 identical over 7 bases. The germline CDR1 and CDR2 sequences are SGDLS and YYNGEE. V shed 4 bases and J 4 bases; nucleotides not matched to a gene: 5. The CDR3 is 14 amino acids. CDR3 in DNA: TGTGCCAGCAGCTTGTGGGACAGTTACAATGAGCAGTTCTTC. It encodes CASSLWDSYNEQFF.

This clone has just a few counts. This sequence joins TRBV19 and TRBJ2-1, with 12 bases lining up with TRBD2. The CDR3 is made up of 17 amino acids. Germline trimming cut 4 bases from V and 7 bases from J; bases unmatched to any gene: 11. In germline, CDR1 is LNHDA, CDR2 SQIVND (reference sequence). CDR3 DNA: TGTGCCAGTAGTAGGGGGCGACTAGCGGGAGTTTGGAATGAGCAGTTCTTC. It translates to CASSRGRLAGVWNEQFF.

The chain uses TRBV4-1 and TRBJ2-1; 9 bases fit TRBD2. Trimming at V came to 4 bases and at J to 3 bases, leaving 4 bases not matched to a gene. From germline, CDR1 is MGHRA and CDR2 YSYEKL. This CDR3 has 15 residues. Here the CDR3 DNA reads TGCGCCAGCAGCCTTAGCGGGGGCGGCTACAATGAGCAGTTCTTC. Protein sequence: CASSLSGGGYNEQFF.

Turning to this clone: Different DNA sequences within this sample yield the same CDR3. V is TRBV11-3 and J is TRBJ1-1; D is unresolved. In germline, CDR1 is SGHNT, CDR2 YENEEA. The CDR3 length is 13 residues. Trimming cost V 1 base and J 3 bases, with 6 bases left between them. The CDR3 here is CASSLVSDTEAFF. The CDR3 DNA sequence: TGTGCCAGCAGCTTAGTTTCCGACACTGAAGCTTTCTTT.

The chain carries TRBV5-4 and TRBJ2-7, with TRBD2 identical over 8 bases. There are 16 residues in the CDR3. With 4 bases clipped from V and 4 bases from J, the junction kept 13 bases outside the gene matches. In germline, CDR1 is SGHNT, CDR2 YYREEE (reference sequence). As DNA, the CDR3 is TGTGCCAGCAGCGTAGGGCCCGGGACTAGGGCGTACGAGCAGTACTTC. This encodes CASSVGPGTRAYEQYF.

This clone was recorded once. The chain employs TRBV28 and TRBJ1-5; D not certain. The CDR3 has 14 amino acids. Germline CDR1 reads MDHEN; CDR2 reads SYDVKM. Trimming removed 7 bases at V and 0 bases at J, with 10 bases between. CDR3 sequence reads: CASNYGYSNQPQHF. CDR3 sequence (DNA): TGTGCCAGCAACTATGGATATAGCAATCAGCCCCAGCATTTT.

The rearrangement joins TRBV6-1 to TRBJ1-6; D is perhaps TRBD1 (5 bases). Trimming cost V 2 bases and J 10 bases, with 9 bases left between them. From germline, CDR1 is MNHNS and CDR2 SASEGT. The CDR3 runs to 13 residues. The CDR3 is CASSEYRLSPLHF. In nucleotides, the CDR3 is TGTGCCAGCAGTGAATACAGGCTCTCACCCCTCCACTTT.

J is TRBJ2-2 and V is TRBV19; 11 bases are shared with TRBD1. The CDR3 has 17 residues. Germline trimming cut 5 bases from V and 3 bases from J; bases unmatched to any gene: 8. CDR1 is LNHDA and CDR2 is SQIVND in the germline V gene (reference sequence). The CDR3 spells CASSSLRTGGYTGELFF. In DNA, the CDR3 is TGTGCCAGTAGTTCTCTCCGGACAGGGGGCTACACCGGGGAGCTGTTTTTT.

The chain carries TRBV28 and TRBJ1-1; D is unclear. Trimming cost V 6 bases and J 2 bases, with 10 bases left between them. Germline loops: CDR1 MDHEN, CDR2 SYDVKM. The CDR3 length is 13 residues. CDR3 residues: CASRVGINTEAFF. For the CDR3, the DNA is TGTGCCAGCAGGGTCGGGATAAACACTGAAGCTTTCTTT.

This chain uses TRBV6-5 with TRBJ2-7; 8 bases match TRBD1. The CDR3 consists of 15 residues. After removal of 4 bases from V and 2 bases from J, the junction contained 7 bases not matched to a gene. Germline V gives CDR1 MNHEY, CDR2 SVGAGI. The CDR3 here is CASSSGQGVAYEQYF. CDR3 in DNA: TGTGCCAGCAGTTCTGGACAGGGAGTCGCCTACGAGCAGTACTTC.

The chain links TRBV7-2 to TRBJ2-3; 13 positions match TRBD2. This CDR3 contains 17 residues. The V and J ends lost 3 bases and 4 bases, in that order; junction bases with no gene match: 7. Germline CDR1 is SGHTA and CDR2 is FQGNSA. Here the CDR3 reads CASSFTSGGARADTQYF. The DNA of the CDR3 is TGTGCCAGCAGCTTTACTAGCGGGGGGGCCAGGGCAGATACGCAGTATTTT.

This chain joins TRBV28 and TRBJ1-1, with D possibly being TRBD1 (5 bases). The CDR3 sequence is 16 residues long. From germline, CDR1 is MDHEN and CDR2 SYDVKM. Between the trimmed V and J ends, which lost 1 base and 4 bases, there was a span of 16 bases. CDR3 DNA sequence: TGTGCCAGCAGTTTATACGGTCGGGGGGTGGGCACTGAAGCTTTCTTT. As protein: CASSLYGRGVGTEAFF.

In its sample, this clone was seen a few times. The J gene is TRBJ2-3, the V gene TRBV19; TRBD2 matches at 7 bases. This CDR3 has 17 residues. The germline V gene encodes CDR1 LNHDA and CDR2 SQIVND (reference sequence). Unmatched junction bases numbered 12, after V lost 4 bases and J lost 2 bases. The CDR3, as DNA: TGTGCCAGTAGTAGGCTGGGAGGTAGCGGGCTCACAGATACGCAGTATTTT. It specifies CASSRLGGSGLTDTQYF.

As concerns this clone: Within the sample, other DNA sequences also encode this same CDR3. In DNA, the CDR3 is TGTGCCAGCTCACCACAGGGGACTAATGAAAAACTGTTTTTT. Translated: CASSPQGTNEKLFF. V gene TRBV18 combines with J gene TRBJ1-4, with D possibly being TRBD1 (5 bases). The V end was cut by 1 base, the J end by 2 bases, with 5 bases between. The CDR3 totals 14 residues. Germline CDR1 KGHSH, CDR2 LQKENI.